Listed below are T cell receptor beta chains from one sample, sequenced in a study of blood T cell repertoires in COVID-19. The protocol was immunoSEQ multiplex PCR, while the TCRdb copy is restricted to in-frame clones and leaves out a portion. The data hold 100,000 or so clones, with approximately 81% observed a single time. Sequencing was done on a sample of peripheral blood. These receptors all stem from a woman between 65 and 79 years old with active or convalescent COVID-19. CDR3s include the opening cysteine and the closing phenylalanine or tryptophan. A D gene is named only where the DNA matches it firmly.

J | V | D | CDR3
TRBJ1-6 | TRBV7-2 | TRBD1 | CASSGQGGLRNSPLHF
TRBJ2-1 | TRBV24-1 | TRBD2 | CATSDQGLAAYNEQFF
TRBJ2-1 | TRBV10-1 | TRBD2 | CASSAPGLAGGGEQFF
TRBJ2-2 | TRBV4-1 | . | CASSQDGWTGELFF
TRBJ1-6 | TRBV10-3 | TRBD1 | CAISESPGGGNSPLHF
TRBJ1-5 | TRBV28 | . | CASSLYAVGNQPQHF
TRBJ2-4 | TRBV28 | TRBD2 | CASRGGDLIAKNIQYF
TRBJ1-1 | TRBV7-7 | . | CASSSGHNTEAFF
TRBJ1-2 | TRBV4-3 | . | CASSPQGGVYGYTF
TRBJ1-6 | TRBV3-1/TRBV3-2 | TRBD1 | CASSLDRDSPLHF
TRBJ1-1 | TRBV3-1/TRBV3-2 | . | CASSQAQGRKNTEAFF
TRBJ1-1 | TRBV7-6 | TRBD1 | CASSLDPTGGPNTEAFF
TRBJ2-3 | TRBV28 | TRBD2 | CASSLGGLAGGRTDTQYF
TRBJ1-2 | TRBV7-2 | TRBD1 | CASSPGQGNYGYTF
TRBJ1-6 | TRBV28 | . | CASSFDRNSPLHF
TRBJ2-3 | TRBV5-4 | TRBD2 | CATDPGGARDTQYF
TRBJ2-3 | TRBV28 | TRBD2 | CASSLPGAGVTDTQYF
TRBJ1-1 | TRBV2 | TRBD1 | CASTPRGGLMNTEAFF
TRBJ2-1 | TRBV7-2 | . | CASSLVSAPRMYNEQFF
TRBJ1-3 | TRBV4-3 | . | CASSLTGTGNTIYF
TRBJ2-1 | TRBV2 | TRBD1 | CASSGTGVNEQFF
TRBJ1-2 | TRBV11-2 | . | CASSWSEANYGYTF
TRBJ1-5 | TRBV19 | TRBD1 | CASSMSSGGRQPQHF
TRBJ2-1 | TRBV5-6 | TRBD2 | CASSSTSGGANEQFF
TRBJ2-3 | TRBV19 | TRBD2 | CASSPTSGFTDTQYF